The T cell receptor (beta chain) under discussion was sequenced for a study of CD8 T cells in ankylosing spondylitis. Generation of TCR beta libraries employed quantitative 5'-RACE incorporating molecular barcodes. One entry per CDR3 protein results from TCRdb running MiXCR on the 5' RACE reads. The sample yields fewer than 250,000 distinct CDR3 sequences, about 10% seen once. This clonotype has at least ten counts. Sequenced sample: blood, either unsorted or a sorted T cell fraction (not recorded which). The receptor was derived from a male donor with ankylosing spondylitis or in good health (not recorded which).

CDR3 in amino acids: CATRGHPNYGYTF. The DNA for the CDR3 is TGTGCCACCCGCGGACACCCTAACTATGGCTACACCTTC. The V gene is TRBV24-1, the J gene TRBJ1-2, with D perhaps TRBD1 (5 bases). The CDR3 spans 13 residues. Germline lookup yields CDR1 KGHDR and CDR2 SFDVKD. V shed 9 bases and J shed 0 bases, with 10 bases lying between them.